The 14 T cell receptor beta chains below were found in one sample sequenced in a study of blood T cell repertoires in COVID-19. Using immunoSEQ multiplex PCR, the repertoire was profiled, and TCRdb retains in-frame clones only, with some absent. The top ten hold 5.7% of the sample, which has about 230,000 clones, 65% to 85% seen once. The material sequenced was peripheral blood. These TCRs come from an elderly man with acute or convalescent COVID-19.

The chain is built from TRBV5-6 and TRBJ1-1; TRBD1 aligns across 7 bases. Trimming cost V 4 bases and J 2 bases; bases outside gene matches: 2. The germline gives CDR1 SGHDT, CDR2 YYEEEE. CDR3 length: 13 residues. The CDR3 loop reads CASSPGGNTEAFF. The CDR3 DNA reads TGTGCCAGCAGCCCAGGGGGTAACACTGAAGCTTTCTTT.

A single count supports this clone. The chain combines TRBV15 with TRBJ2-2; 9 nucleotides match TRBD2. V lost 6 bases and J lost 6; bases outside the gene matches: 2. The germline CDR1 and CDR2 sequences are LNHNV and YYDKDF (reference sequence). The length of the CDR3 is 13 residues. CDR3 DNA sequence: TGTGCCACCAGAGCGGGGGGCCCCGGGGAGCTGTTTTTT. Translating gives CATRAGGPGELFF.

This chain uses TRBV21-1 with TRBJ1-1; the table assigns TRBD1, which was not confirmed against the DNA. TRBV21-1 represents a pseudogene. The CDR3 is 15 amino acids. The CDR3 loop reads CASSKSTDMNTEAFF. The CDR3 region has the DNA TGTGCCAGCAGCAAAAGTACAGATATGAACACTGAAGCTTTCTTT.

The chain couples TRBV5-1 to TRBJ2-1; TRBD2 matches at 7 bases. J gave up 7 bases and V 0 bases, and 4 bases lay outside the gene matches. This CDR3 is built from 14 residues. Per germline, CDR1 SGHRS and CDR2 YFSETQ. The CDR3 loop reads CASSLGWEGNEQFF. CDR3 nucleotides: TGCGCCAGCAGCTTGGGGTGGGAGGGAAATGAGCAGTTCTTC.

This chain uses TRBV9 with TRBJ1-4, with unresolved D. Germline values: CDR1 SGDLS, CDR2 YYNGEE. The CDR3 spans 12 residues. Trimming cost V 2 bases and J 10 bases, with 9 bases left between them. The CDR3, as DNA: TGTGCCAGCAGCGTGGGAGAGGGAAAACTGTTTTTT. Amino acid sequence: CASSVGEGKLFF.

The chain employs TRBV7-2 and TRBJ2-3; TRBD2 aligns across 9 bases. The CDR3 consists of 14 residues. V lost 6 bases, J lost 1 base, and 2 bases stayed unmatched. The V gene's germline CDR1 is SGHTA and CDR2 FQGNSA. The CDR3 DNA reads TGTGCCAGCAGTGAGCGGGGGGGCACAGATACGCAGTATTTT. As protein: CASSERGGTDTQYF.

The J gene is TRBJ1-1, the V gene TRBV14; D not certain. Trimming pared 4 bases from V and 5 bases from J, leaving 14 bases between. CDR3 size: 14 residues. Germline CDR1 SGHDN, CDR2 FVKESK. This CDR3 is CASSPEVGITEAFF. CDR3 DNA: TGTGCCAGCAGCCCGGAGGTAGGGATTACTGAAGCTTTCTTT.

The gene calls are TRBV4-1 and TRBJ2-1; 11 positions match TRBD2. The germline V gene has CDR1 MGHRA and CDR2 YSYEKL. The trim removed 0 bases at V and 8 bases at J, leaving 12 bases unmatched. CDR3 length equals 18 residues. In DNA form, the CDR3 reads TGCGCCAGCAGCCAAGAGTATCCCCACGGGACTAGCGGTGATGAGCAGTTCTTC. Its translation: CASSQEYPHGTSGDEQFF.

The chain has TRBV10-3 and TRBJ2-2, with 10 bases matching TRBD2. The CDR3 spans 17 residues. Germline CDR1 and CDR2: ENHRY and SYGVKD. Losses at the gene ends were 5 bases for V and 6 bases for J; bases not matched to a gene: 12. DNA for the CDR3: TGTGCCATCAGTCCATTAAGGACTAGCGGCTACTCCGGGGAGCTGTTTTTT. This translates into CAISPLRTSGYSGELFF.

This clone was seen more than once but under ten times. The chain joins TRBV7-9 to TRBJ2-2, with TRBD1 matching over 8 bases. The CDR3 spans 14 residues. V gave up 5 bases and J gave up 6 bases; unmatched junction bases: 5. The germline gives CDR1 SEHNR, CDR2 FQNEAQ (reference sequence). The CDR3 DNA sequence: TGTGCCAGCAGCCCCAGACAGGGGTCCGGGGAGCTGTTTTTT. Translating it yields CASSPRQGSGELFF.

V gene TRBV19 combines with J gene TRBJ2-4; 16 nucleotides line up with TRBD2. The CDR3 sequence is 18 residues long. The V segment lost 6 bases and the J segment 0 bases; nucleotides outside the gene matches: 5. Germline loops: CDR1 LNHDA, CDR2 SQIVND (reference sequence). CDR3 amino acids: CASSPGLAGGVAKNIQYF. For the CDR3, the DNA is TGTGCCAGTAGCCCGGGACTAGCGGGAGGGGTAGCCAAAAACATTCAGTACTTC.

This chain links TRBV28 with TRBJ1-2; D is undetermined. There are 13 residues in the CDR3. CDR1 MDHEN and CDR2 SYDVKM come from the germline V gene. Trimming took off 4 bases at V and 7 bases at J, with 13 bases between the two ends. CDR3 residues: CASSSFRRAGYTF. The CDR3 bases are TGTGCCAGCAGTTCATTTCGGAGGGCTGGCTACACCTTC.

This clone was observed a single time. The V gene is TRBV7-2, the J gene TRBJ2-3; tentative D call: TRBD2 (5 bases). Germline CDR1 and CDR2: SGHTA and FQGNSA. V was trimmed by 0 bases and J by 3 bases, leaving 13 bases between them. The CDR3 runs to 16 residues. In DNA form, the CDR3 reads TGTGCCAGCAGCTTAGCGGGAGTAGGAGTTACAGATACGCAGTATTTT. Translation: CASSLAGVGVTDTQYF.

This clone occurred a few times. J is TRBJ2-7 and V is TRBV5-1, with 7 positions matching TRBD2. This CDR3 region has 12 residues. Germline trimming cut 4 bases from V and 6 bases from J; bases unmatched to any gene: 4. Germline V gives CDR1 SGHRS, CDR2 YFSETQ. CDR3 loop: CASSEPSGEQYF. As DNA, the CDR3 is TGCGCCAGCAGCGAGCCTAGCGGCGAGCAGTACTTC.